A single sample gave rise to the 30 T cell receptor beta chains below, sequenced in a study of OX40 agonist ivuxolimab in advanced cancers. Assay used: immunoSEQ multiplex PCR; TCRdb lists only in-frame clones, some missing. The sample yields about 87,000 clones, approximately 87% seen once. This sample comprised CD4+ or CD8+ T cells sorted from blood, obtained in a trial of the OX40 agonist ivuxolimab. Source of these receptors: an adult with an advanced solid tumor such as melanoma, head and neck, liver or kidney cancer.

The chain joins TRBV27 to TRBJ2-5; perhaps TRBD2 as D (6 bases). This CDR3 region has 12 residues. V lost 8 bases and J 0 bases, leaving 7 bases between the germline ends. The germline CDR1 and CDR2 sequences are MNHEY and SMNVEV (reference sequence). The CDR3 protein is CASGRYQETQYF. Here the CDR3 DNA reads TGTGCCAGCGGGAGGTACCAAGAGACCCAGTACTTC.

The V call is TRBV10-3, the J call TRBJ1-5; the D gene is possibly TRBD1 (5 bases). This CDR3 is built from 13 residues. In germline, CDR1 is ENHRY, CDR2 SYGVKD. Trimming removed 3 bases at V and 9 bases at J, with 12 bases between. In DNA, the CDR3 is TGTGCCATCAGTGATAAGGGAGGGGTGCCCCAGCATTTT. This sequence encodes CAISDKGGVPQHF.

This clone was found a few times. This chain uses TRBV20-1 with TRBJ1-1; 7 bases align to TRBD1. J was trimmed by 5 bases and V by 7 bases; bases with no gene match: 1. Germline V gene sequence: CDR1 DFQATT, CDR2 SNEGSKA (reference sequence). The CDR3 is made up of 10 amino acids. The CDR3 sequence is CSGQGTEAFF. CDR3 sequence (DNA): TGCAGTGGACAGGGAACTGAAGCTTTCTTT.

The V gene is TRBV7-2, the J gene TRBJ2-5; unclear D gene. Trimming shortened V by 1 base and J by 1 base, and 7 bases separated the two germline ends. Per the germline V gene, CDR1 is SGHTA and CDR2 is FQGNSA. The CDR3 is 14 amino acids. This CDR3 is CASSLGFGQETQYF. DNA of the CDR3: TGTGCCAGCAGCTTAGGGTTTGGCCAAGAGACCCAGTACTTC.

The rearrangement links TRBV6-1 to TRBJ2-3; D possibly uses TRBD1 or TRBD2 (6 bases each). V dropped 11 bases and J dropped 5 bases, with 17 bases sitting between them. Germline CDR1 and CDR2: MNHNS and SASEGT. This CDR3 has 13 residues. The CDR3 spells CAGGLVRGDTQYF. In nucleotides, the CDR3 is TGTGCCGGGGGGCTAGTCCGGGGAGATACGCAGTATTTT.

The chain employs TRBV2 and TRBJ1-4, with 12 bases matching TRBD1. Per germline, CDR1 SNHLY and CDR2 FYNNEI. V shed 5 bases, J shed 5 bases, and the junction held 3 bases outside the gene matches. The CDR3 is 15 amino acids. The CDR3 coding sequence is TGTGCCAGCAGTCTAGGGACAGGGGGCAATGAAAAACTGTTTTTT. Its protein is CASSLGTGGNEKLFF.

The chain links TRBV18 to TRBJ2-3; D not resolved. CDR1 is KGHSH, CDR2 LQKENI, per germline. V shed 3 bases and J shed 5 bases, with 12 bases lying between them. This CDR3 comprises 14 residues. The CDR3 DNA reads TGTGCCAGCTCACCTACCGGGCTTGGAGATACGCAGTATTTT. This translates into CASSPTGLGDTQYF. The whole variable domain, filled in from reference TRBV18 and TRBJ2-3, reads NAGVMQNPRHLVRRRGQEARLRCSPMKGHSHVYWYRQLPEEGLKFMVYLQKENIIDESGMPKERFSAEFPKEGPSILRIQQVVRGDSAAYFCASSPTGLGDTQYFGPGTRLTVL.

The rearrangement links TRBV15 to TRBJ2-5, with D unclear. The CDR3 has 11 residues. V was shortened by 5 bases and J by 3 bases, with 4 bases between the two germline ends. Per germline, CDR1 LNHNV and CDR2 YYDKDF (reference sequence). In nucleotides, the CDR3 is TGTGCCACCAGCGAAGAAGAGACCCAGTACTTC. Translating it yields CATSEEETQYF.

The gene calls are TRBV4-1 and TRBJ1-2; D may be TRBD1 (6 bases). Deletions cut 0 bases from V and 7 bases from J, with 15 bases between. The CDR3 covers 15 residues. Germline V gene sequence: CDR1 MGHRA, CDR2 YSYEKL. CDR3 in amino acids: CASSQDRGLSSGYTF. Written as DNA, the CDR3 is TGCGCCAGCAGCCAAGACAGGGGCCTCTCCTCTGGCTACACCTTC.

The chain carries TRBV6-1 and TRBJ2-3, with a possible D match to TRBD2 (6 bases). V gave up 2 bases and J gave up 6 bases, with 9 bases separating them. Germline-derived CDR1 and CDR2 are MNHNS and SASEGT. The CDR3 is made up of 13 amino acids. The CDR3 is CASSEIRGDTQYF. CDR3 DNA sequence: TGTGCCAGCAGTGAAATTCGGGGGGATACGCAGTATTTT.

This rearrangement joins TRBV7-3 to TRBJ2-1; 8 nucleotides match TRBD2. Trimming at V came to 5 bases and at J to 4 bases, leaving 10 bases not matched to a gene. This CDR3 spans 16 amino acids. Germline V gives CDR1 SGHTA, CDR2 FQGTGA. The CDR3 reads CASSPGYSGAYNEQFF. The DNA for the CDR3 is TGTGCCAGCAGCCCGGGGTATAGCGGGGCTTACAATGAGCAGTTCTTC.

Worth noting for this clone: The same CDR3 is also encoded by other DNA sequences in this sample. This chain links TRBV20-1 with TRBJ1-1; unclear D gene. Germline V lookup: CDR1 DFQATT, CDR2 SNEGSKA (reference sequence). The V gene lost 6 bases and the J gene lost 1 base, with 6 bases spanning the gap. The CDR3 consists of 11 residues. The CDR3, as DNA: TGCAGTGCCGTGCCGAACACTGAAGCTTTCTTT. Protein sequence: CSAVPNTEAFF.

J is TRBJ2-7 and V is TRBV20-1; no reliable D call. V lost 6 bases, J lost 2 bases, and 8 bases lay in between. CDR3 size: 11 residues. CDR1 is DFQATT, CDR2 SNEGSKA, per germline (reference sequence). The CDR3 bases are TGCAGTGCGTCTGGGACCTACGAGCAGTACTTC. This codes for CSASGTYEQYF.

The rearrangement links TRBV5-1 to TRBJ1-4; D gene uncertain. Trimming took off 0 bases at V and 3 bases at J, with 12 bases between the two ends. Looked up from germline, CDR1 is SGHRS and CDR2 is YFSETQ. This CDR3 is built from 16 residues. CDR3: CASSLEGQSANEKLFF. The CDR3 nucleotides are TGCGCCAGCAGCTTGGAAGGGCAGTCCGCTAATGAAAAACTGTTTTTT.

The chain joins TRBV5-1 to TRBJ2-5, with D tentatively TRBD1 (7 bases). The CDR3 has 16 residues. The ends were cut back, 4 bases at V and 7 bases at J, with 23 bases in the middle. CDR1 is SGHRS and CDR2 is YFSETQ in the germline V gene. CDR3 sequence reads: CASSPEGASKRGTQYF. The CDR3 DNA reads as TGCGCCAGCAGCCCGGAGGGGGCCTCTAAACGAGGGACCCAGTACTTC.

CDR3 sequence (DNA): TGTGCCAGCAGTTCCCTCCGGGACCGACATCACTACGAGCAGTACTTC. It translates to CASSSLRDRHHYEQYF. This chain uses TRBV27 with TRBJ2-7, with D perhaps matching TRBD1 or TRBD2 (5 bases each). Per the germline V gene, CDR1 is MNHEY and CDR2 is SMNVEV (reference sequence). The CDR3 totals 16 residues. Deletions cut 4 bases from V and 3 bases from J, with 19 bases between.

This chain connects TRBV19 to TRBJ1-3; D uncertain. Between the trimmed V and J ends, which lost 9 bases and 0 bases, there was a span of 15 bases. The germline CDR1 and CDR2 sequences are LNHDA and SQIVND (reference sequence). The CDR3 extends over 15 amino acids. In DNA, the CDR3 is TGTGCCAGCACGCCTCCCGGGAGCTCTGGAAACACCATATATTTT. This codes for CASTPPGSSGNTIYF.

The CDR3 region has the DNA TGCGCCACCAGGGGAGGGATCTTTGGGGCCAACGTCCTGACTTTC. Translation gives CATRGGIFGANVLTF. The V gene is TRBV5-1, the J gene TRBJ2-6, with D maybe TRBD2 (7 bases). The CDR3 consists of 15 residues. Germline CDR1 is SGHRS and CDR2 is YFSETQ. V lost 9 bases and J 3 bases, leaving 16 bases between the germline ends.

The rearrangement uses TRBV6-1 and TRBJ2-5; D unclear. Matching the DNA end better, TRBJ2-7 makes the J call doubtful. CDR3 length: 13 residues. The germline V gene has CDR1 MNHNS and CDR2 SASEGT. This chain's CDR3 is CASSEGGTYEQYF. The DNA of the CDR3 is TGTGCCAGCAGTGAGGGCGGTACCTACGAGCAGTACTTC.

This chain joins TRBV5-4 and TRBJ1-6; D ambiguous. Germline V CDR1 and CDR2: SGHNT, YYREEE (reference sequence). Between the trimmed V and J ends, which lost 4 bases and 10 bases, there was a span of 12 bases. The CDR3 is made up of 13 amino acids. In DNA form, the CDR3 reads TGTGCCAGCAGCCCTGGCGGGGAGTCACCCCTCCACTTT. As protein: CASSPGGESPLHF. The whole variable domain, remainder taken from reference TRBV5-4 and TRBJ1-6, is ETGVTQSPTHLIKTRGQQVTLRCSSQSGHNTVSWYQQALGQGPQFIFQYYREEENGRGNFPPRFSGLQFPNYSSELNVNALELDDSALYLCASSPGGESPLHFGNGTRLTVT.

The gene calls are TRBV7-9 and TRBJ2-3, with D perhaps matching TRBD1 (5 bases). Germline V gives CDR1 SEHNR, CDR2 FQNEAQ (reference sequence). With 5 bases removed from V and 2 bases from J, the gap between germline ends came to 14 bases. This CDR3 spans 15 amino acids. CDR3 sequence (DNA): TGTGCCAGCAGCGTAGGGGTTCAGGACACAGATACGCAGTATTTT. The encoded protein is CASSVGVQDTDTQYF.

The chain's CDR3 is CASSLNGGGGQETQYF. The CDR3 DNA reads as TGTGCCAGCAGCTTAAACGGGGGCGGGGGACAAGAGACCCAGTACTTC. The chain joins TRBV7-8 to TRBJ2-5; tentative D call: TRBD2 (7 bases). CDR1 is SGHVS and CDR2 is FQNEAQ in the germline V gene. V gave up 2 bases and J gave up 2 bases, with 15 bases separating them. The CDR3 sequence is 16 residues long.

The rearrangement uses TRBV11-1 and TRBJ1-1; a possible D gene is TRBD1 (6 bases). The germline CDR1 and CDR2 sequences are SGHAT and FQDESV (reference sequence). Trimming took off 3 bases at V and 4 bases at J, with 15 bases between the two ends. The length of the CDR3 is 15 residues. For the CDR3, the DNA is TGTGCCAGCAGCTTGTTCACGGGGGCCCGCACTGAAGCTTTCTTT. Residues: CASSLFTGARTEAFF.

The chain joins TRBV4-3 to TRBJ1-2; D is unresolved. Germline V gene sequence: CDR1 LGHNA, CDR2 YSLEER. This CDR3 is 15 amino acids long. The V end was cut by 0 bases, the J end by 5 bases, with 13 bases between. As DNA, the CDR3 is TGCGCCAGCAGCCAAGATCCGAGGGCTGGATATGGCTACACCTTC. This encodes CASSQDPRAGYGYTF.

The J gene is TRBJ2-7, the V gene TRBV7-9; D is undetermined. V lost 4 bases, J lost 2 bases, and 9 bases lay in between. This CDR3 comprises 13 residues. Germline V gene data show CDR1 as SEHNR and CDR2 as FQNEAQ (reference sequence). CDR3 loop: CASSYAGAYEQYF. The CDR3 bases are TGTGCCAGCAGCTATGCAGGCGCCTACGAGCAGTACTTC. Filled out from reference TRBV7-9 and TRBJ2-7, the complete variable domain reads DTGVSQNPRHKITKRGQNVTFRCDPISEHNRLYWYRQTLGQGPEFLTYFQNEAQLEKSRLLSDRFSAERPKGSFSTLEIQRTEQGDSAMYLCASSYAGAYEQYFGPGTRLTVT.

Concerning this clone itself: Additional DNA sequences in this sample encode the identical CDR3. The chain uses TRBV7-9 and TRBJ1-2; the D gene is possibly TRBD1 (5 bases). V was trimmed by 2 bases and J by 2 bases, leaving 6 bases between them. Germline V gives CDR1 SEHNR, CDR2 FQNEAQ (reference sequence). The CDR3 runs to 13 residues. The CDR3 spells CASSLQGNYGYTF. In nucleotides, the CDR3 is TGTGCCAGCAGCTTACAGGGAAACTATGGCTACACCTTC.

The chain combines TRBV2 with TRBJ2-7; no reliable D call. Trimming shortened V by 5 bases and J by 1 base, and 3 bases separated the two germline ends. The germline V gene encodes CDR1 SNHLY and CDR2 FYNNEI. The CDR3 length is 11 residues. CDR3 nucleotide sequence: TGTGCCAGCAGTCCATCCTACGAGCAGTACTTC. Its protein is CASSPSYEQYF. Full variable domain (outside the CDR3, taken from reference TRBV2 and TRBJ2-7): EPEVTQTPSHQVTQMGQEVILRCVPISNHLYFYWYRQILGQKVEFLVSFYNNEISEKSEIFDDQFSVERPDGSNFTLKIRSTKLEDSAMYFCASSPSYEQYFGPGTRLTVT.

V usage is TRBV5-6 and J usage is TRBJ1-5; a weak D match, TRBD1 (6 bases). This CDR3 is 15 amino acids long. From germline, CDR1 is SGHDT and CDR2 YYEEEE. V lost 1 base and J 4 bases, leaving 12 bases between the germline ends. CDR3 nucleotides: TGTGCCAGCAGCTTGTCTCGAGACAGGAATCAGCCCCAGCATTTT. Translated: CASSLSRDRNQPQHF.

This chain links TRBV30 with TRBJ2-3; D perhaps matches TRBD1 (6 bases). This CDR3 has 13 residues. Deletions cut 3 bases from V and 1 base from J, with 8 bases between. Germline assignment: CDR1 GTSNPN and CDR2 SVGIG (reference sequence). CDR3 nucleotides: TGTGCCTGGAGGGGGGCAGGCACAGATACGCAGTATTTT. Translation gives CAWRGAGTDTQYF.

The chain has TRBV6-5 and TRBJ2-5; D unresolved. The CDR3 extends over 11 amino acids. The germline V gene encodes CDR1 MNHEY and CDR2 SVGAGI. Trimming took off 6 bases at V and 5 bases at J, with 7 bases between the two ends. The CDR3 DNA reads as TGTGCCAGCAGCGCGAAGGAGACCCAGTACTTC. It yields the protein CASSAKETQYF.